The clone carrying this T cell receptor beta chain was counted at least ten times. Sample time point: patch test 3, about 24 weeks after DPC sensitization. Specified treatment: therapeutic diphenylcyclopropenone sensitization with weekly scalp DPC. It was unfractionated whole blood from which total RNA was extracted. This CDR3 has 16 residues. V lost 6 bases, J lost 5 bases, and 20 bases lay in between. The sample belongs to a study of human T cells and chemical hapten exposure. As for the study in general: Predominantly women, the patients had alopecia areata, totalis or universalis. Yields of TCR per sample differed, chiefly owing to small differences in pooled library volume.

In TCRdb, the RACE reads were re-called with MiXCR into one record per CDR3 protein. The table includes 45,000 to 60,000 distinct CDR3 sequences, about an eighth detected once. The chain is built from TRBV12-3 or TRBV12-4 and TRBJ1-5, with D tentatively TRBD1 (5 bases). Sequenced here: whole blood, sampled in connection with sensitization to the hapten diphenylcyclopropenone (DPC). The clonotype originates from a man between 25 and 39 years old with alopecia areata. Some clones in this sample may be carry-over from other donors' samples. CDR3 protein: CASSQYVQVRDQPQHF. In nucleotides, the CDR3 is TGTGCCAGCAGCCAATATGTACAGGTTAGGGATCAGCCCCAGCATTTT.